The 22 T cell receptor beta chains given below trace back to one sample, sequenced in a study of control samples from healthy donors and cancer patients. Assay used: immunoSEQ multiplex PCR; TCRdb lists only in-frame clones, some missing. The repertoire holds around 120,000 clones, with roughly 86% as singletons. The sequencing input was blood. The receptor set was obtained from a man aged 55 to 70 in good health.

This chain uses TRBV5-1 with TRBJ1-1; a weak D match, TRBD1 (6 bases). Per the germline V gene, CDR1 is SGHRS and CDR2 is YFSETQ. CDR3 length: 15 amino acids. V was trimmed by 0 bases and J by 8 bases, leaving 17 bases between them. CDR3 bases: TGCGCCAGCAGCTTGGGGACAGCCCTTGGGGAGGAAGCTTTCTTT. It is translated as CASSLGTALGEEAFF.

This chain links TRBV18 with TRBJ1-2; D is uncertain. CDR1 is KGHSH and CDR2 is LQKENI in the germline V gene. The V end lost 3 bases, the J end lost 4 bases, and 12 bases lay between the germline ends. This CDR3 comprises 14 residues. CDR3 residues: CASSPYRETYGYTF. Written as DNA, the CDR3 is TGTGCCAGCTCACCGTACCGGGAGACCTATGGCTACACCTTC.

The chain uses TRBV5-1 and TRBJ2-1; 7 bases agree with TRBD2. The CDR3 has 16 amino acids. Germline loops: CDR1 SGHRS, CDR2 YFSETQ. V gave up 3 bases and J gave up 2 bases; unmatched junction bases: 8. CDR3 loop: CASSSLGAGAYNEQFF. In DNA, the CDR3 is TGCGCCAGCAGCTCCCTCGGGGCGGGAGCCTACAATGAGCAGTTCTTC.

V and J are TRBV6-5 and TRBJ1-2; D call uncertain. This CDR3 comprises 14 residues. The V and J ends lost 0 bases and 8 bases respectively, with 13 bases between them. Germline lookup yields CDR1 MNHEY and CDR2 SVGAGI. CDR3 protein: CASSYSIEFQGYTF. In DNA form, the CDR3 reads TGTGCCAGCAGTTACTCGATAGAATTTCAGGGCTACACCTTC.

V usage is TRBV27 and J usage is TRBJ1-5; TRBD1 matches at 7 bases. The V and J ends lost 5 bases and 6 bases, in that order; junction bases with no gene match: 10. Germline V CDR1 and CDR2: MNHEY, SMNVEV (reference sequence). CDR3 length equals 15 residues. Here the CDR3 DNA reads TGTGCCAGCAGTACCATAGGACAGGCCGCTCAGCCCCAGCATTTT. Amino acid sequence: CASSTIGQAAQPQHF.

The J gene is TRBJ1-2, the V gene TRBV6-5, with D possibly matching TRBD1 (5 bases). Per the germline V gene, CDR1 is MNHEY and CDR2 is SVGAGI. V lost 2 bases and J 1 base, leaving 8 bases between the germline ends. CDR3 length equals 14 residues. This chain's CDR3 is CASSYSGGNYGYTF. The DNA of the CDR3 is TGTGCCAGCAGTTACAGCGGGGGTAACTATGGCTACACCTTC.

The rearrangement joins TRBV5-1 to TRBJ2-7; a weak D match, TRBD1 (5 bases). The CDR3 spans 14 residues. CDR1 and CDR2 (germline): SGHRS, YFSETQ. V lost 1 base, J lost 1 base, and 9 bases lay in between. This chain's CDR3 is CASSLLSGSYEQYF. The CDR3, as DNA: TGCGCCAGCAGCTTGCTCTCAGGGTCCTACGAGCAGTACTTC.

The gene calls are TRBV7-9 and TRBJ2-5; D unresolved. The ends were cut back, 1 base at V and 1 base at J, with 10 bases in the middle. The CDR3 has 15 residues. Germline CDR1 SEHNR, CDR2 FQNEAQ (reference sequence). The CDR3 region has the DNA TGTGCCAGCAGCTTAGTCCTGGGCAGCCAAGAGACCCAGTACTTC. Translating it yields CASSLVLGSQETQYF. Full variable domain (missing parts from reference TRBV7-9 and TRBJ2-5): DTGVSQNPRHKITKRGQNVTFRCDPISEHNRLYWYRQTLGQGPEFLTYFQNEAQLEKSRLLSDRFSAERPKGSFSTLEIQRTEQGDSAMYLCASSLVLGSQETQYFGPGTRLLVL.

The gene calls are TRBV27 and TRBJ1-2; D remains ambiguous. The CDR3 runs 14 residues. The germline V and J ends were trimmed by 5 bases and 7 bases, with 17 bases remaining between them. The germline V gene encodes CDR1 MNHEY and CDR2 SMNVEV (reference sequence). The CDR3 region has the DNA TGTGCCAGCAGTGATCGGACGGTTTCTAGTGGCTACACCTTC. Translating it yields CASSDRTVSSGYTF.

The CDR3 protein is CATTGGTMNTEAFF. CDR3 nucleotides: TGTGCCACCACAGGGGGCACGATGAACACTGAAGCTTTCTTT. The chain is built from TRBV24-1 and TRBJ1-1; 8 nucleotides match TRBD1. Germline V CDR1 and CDR2: KGHDR, SFDVKD. V lost 8 bases, J lost 0 bases, and 4 bases stayed unmatched. The CDR3 has 14 residues.

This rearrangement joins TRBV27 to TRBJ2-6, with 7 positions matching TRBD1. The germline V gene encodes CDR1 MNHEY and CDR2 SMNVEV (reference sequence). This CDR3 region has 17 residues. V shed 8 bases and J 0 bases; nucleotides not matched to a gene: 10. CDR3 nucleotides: TGTGCCAGCGGGCCGGGACAGTTCATCTCTGGGGCCAACGTCCTGACTTTC. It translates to CASGPGQFISGANVLTF. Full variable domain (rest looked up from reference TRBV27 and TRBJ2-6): EAQVTQNPRYLITVTGKKLTVTCSQNMNHEYMSWYRQDPGLGLRQIYYSMNVEVTDKGDVPEGYKVSRKEKRNFPLILESPSPNQTSLYFCASGPGQFISGANVLTFGAGSRLTVL.

The CDR3 protein is CASSKGGTASNYGYTF. Written as DNA, the CDR3 is TGTGCCAGCAGCAAAGGAGGGACAGCCTCTAACTATGGCTACACCTTC. The rearrangement uses TRBV21-1 and TRBJ1-2; the DNA was not compared with TRBD1, the D call given in the table. TRBV21-1 is noted as a pseudogene. CDR3 size: 16 residues.

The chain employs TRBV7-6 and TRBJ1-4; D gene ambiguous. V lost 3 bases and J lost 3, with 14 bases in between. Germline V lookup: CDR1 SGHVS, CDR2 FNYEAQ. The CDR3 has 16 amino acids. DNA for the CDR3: TGTGCCAGCAGCTTGATTGTGGGAGGGCCTAATGAAAAACTGTTTTTT. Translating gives CASSLIVGGPNEKLFF.

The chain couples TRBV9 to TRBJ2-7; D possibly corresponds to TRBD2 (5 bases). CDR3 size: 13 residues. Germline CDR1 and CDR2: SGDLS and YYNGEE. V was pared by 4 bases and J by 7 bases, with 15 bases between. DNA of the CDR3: TGTGCCAGCAGCCCCCTTATTTCGGGGGAGCAGTACTTC. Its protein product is CASSPLISGEQYF.

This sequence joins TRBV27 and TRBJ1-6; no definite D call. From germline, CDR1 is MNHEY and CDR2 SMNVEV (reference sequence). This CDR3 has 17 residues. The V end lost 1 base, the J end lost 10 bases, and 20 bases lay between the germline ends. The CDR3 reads CASSLYLVDGYYSPLHF. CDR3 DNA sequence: TGTGCCAGCAGTTTATACTTGGTTGACGGATACTACTCACCCCTCCACTTT.

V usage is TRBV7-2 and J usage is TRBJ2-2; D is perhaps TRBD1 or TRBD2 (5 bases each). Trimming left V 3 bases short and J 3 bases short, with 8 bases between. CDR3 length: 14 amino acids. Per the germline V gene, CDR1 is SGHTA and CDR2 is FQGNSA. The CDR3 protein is CASSFEGYTGELFF. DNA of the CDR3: TGTGCCAGCAGCTTTGAGGGGTACACCGGGGAGCTGTTTTTT. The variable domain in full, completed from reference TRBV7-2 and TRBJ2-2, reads GAGVSQSPSNKVTEKGKDVELRCDPISGHTALYWYRQSLGQGLEFLIYFQGNSAPDKSGLPSDRFSAERTGGSVSTLTIQRTQQEDSAVYLCASSFEGYTGELFFGEGSRLTVL.

This CDR3 reads CASLARDATDTQYF. DNA for the CDR3: TGTGCCAGCCTAGCGAGGGACGCTACAGATACGCAGTATTTT. The chain employs TRBV28 and TRBJ2-3; possible D gene TRBD2, 6 bases. The CDR3 has 14 amino acids. Germline CDR1 and CDR2: MDHEN and SYDVKM. Trimming left V 8 bases short and J 3 bases short, with 15 bases between. Full variable domain (rest looked up from reference TRBV28 and TRBJ2-3): DVKVTQSSRYLVKRTGEKVFLECVQDMDHENMFWYRQDPGLGLRLIYFSYDVKMKEKGDIPEGYSVSREKKERFSLILESASTNQTSMYLCASLARDATDTQYFGPGTRLTVL.

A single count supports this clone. The CDR3: CASRKLIGSPLHF. The CDR3 DNA reads TGCGCCAGCAGGAAGCTAATCGGTTCACCCCTCCACTTT. This sequence joins TRBV10-1 and TRBJ1-6; D remains unclear. V lost 6 bases and J 9 bases, leaving 12 bases between the germline ends. The CDR3 contains 13 residues. Germline lookup yields CDR1 WNHNN and CDR2 SYGVQD (reference sequence).

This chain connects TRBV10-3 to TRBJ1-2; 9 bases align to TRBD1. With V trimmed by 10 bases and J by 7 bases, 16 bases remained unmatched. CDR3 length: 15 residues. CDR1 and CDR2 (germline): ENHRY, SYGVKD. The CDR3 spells CATRSTLGTGSGYTF. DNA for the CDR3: TGTGCCACCCGCTCGACCCTCGGGACAGGGTCTGGCTACACCTTC.

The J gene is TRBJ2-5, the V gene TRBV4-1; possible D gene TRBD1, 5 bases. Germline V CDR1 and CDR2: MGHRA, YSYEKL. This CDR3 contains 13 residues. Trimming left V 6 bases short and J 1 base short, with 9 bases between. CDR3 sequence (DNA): TGCGCCAGCAGTTGGACACTCCAAGAGACCCAGTACTTC. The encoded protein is CASSWTLQETQYF.

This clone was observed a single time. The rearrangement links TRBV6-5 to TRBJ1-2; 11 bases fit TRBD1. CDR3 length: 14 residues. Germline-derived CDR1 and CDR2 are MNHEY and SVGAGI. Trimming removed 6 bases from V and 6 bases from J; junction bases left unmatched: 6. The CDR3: CASSLGQGANGYTF. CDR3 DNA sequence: TGTGCCAGCAGCCTCGGACAGGGGGCAAATGGCTACACCTTC.

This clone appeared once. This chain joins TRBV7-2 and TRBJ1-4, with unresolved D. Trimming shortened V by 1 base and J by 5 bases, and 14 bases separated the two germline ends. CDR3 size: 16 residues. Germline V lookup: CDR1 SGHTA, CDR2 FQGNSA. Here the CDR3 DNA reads TGTGCCAGCAGCTTAGGTTTTGGGCAGATCAATGAAAAACTGTTTTTT. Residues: CASSLGFGQINEKLFF.